This T cell receptor beta chain was captured by sequencing in a study of OX40 agonist ivuxolimab in advanced cancers. Study in general: Patients received ivuxolimab, an intravenous treatment, every 2 weeks at 0.01 to 10 mg/kg.

Germline V CDR1 and CDR2: MNHEY, SMNVEV (reference sequence). There are 16 residues in the CDR3. V shed 2 bases, J shed 1 base, and the junction held 4 bases outside the gene matches. Generated by immunoSEQ multiplex PCR, the TCRdb table keeps only in-frame clones and is missing some. The top ten hold approximately 3% of the sample, which has 50,000 to 65,000 clones, approximately 88% seen once. Samples were taken at baseline and on day 1 of cycles 4 and 7. The TCR sequence derives from an adult with an advanced solid tumor such as melanoma, head and neck, liver or kidney cancer. Specimen: CD4+ or CD8+ T cells sorted from blood, collected in a trial of the OX40 agonist ivuxolimab. V and J are TRBV27 and TRBJ2-7; 11 nucleotides agree with TRBD2. CDR3 nucleotides: TGTGCCAGCAGTTTACCTTCTAGCGGGAGGTCCTACGAGCAGTACTTC. Translated: CASSLPSSGRSYEQYF.